Detailed here is one TCR beta chain. Its antigen is not yet known. No much larger clone exists at a distance of one base, and base qualities are not known. The library was prepared using PCR. At the Johns Hopkins FTIC core, DNA from the cultured CD4+ T cells underwent TCR sequencing with the Oncomine TCR Beta short-read assay. Genomic DNA was extracted from the cultured CD4+ T cells with the QIAamp micro DNA kit. Oncomine TCR Beta libraries from cultured CD4+ T cells were pooled using unique dual indexes and sequenced on an Illumina iSeq 100. The paper's data handling went like this. Non-productive sequences were removed, and CDR3s that did not start with C, did not end with F or W, or were shorter than 7 amino acids were discarded. Antigen-specific clonotypes were identified using the MANAFEST web application through comparison of peptide-stimulated wells with reference and other culture wells. Positive clones required FDR below 0.05, an odds ratio above 5, and productive frequency above 0.1% in at least two of three replicate wells. A clonotype counted as cross-reactive if it showed significant expansion both in the SARS-CoV-2 spike wells and in at least one common cold coronavirus spike condition. CDR3 homology was assessed with Levenshtein distances (stringdist) and unrooted phylogenetic trees (ape) in R version 3.6.1. Using fastp trimming at Q25 and MiXCR clonotype assembly, TCRdb reanalyzed the public sequencing data and kept in-frame beta chains. CDR3 protein duplicates are merged, each entry listing the most common genes and DNA. The V and J calls here are based on TCRdb, not the publication. The sample profile shows fewer than 25,000 distinct CDR3 sequences; approximately 48% of them were found once. Together, the top ten hold around 5% of the sample.

This sample is drawn from a study of vaccination and CD4 T cells after COVID-19 (dated by TCRdb to the early 2020s). Describing the broader study: Every convalescent patient had a positive nasal swab PCR test for SARS-CoV-2, with mild disease in roughly nine patients and severe disease in one. Six males and four females were included in the convalescent cohort, with two Hispanic individuals, seven Caucasians, two Asians and one multiracial person represented. Control cultures received a CEFX viral epitope pool as the positive control, an HIV-1 Nef peptide pool as the negative control, or no peptide. Post-vaccine blood samples were obtained a median of about 72 days after the second vaccine dose, with a range of about 13 to 250 days. Each participant got two doses of either the Pfizer-BioNTech BNT162b2 vaccine (n=8) or the Moderna mRNA-1273 vaccine (n=2). In ten to eleven COVID-19 convalescent patients and a handful of infection-naive healthy vaccine recipients, the spike-specific CD4+ TCR repertoire before mRNA vaccination was compared with the repertoire after mRNA vaccination. Culture stimuli were overlapping spike peptide pools from SARS-CoV-2 and from the common cold coronaviruses HCoV-NL63, HCoV-OC43 and HCoV-229E. Post-COVID blood samples were collected from convalescent patients a median of around 100 days after diagnosis, with a range of roughly 35 to 180 days. Findings and caveats that apply to the study as a whole: The median number of SARS-CoV-2-reactive clonotypes rose from approximately 20 after infection to roughly 40 after vaccination, but the change was not significant. Relatively few convalescent patients were included in the study, and early timepoints after natural infection were not analyzed. In convalescent patients, a median around 84% of post-vaccine SARS-CoV-2-reactive clones were detected only after vaccination, and vaccine-specific priming was suggested by this finding. Of the vaccine-specific clones in convalescent patients, 304 of 307, or nearly all, reacted only to SARS-CoV-2 spike and did not cross-react with common cold coronaviruses.

The treatment or condition label, as the study defines it: 10-day PBMC culture with coronavirus spike peptide pools or control peptides (ViraFEST assay). To expand antigen-specific T cells with peptide pools and then pick out the expanded clonotypes through TCR sequencing, the study relied on the ViraFEST assay. The positive SARS-CoV-2 PCR tests of the convalescent patients were dated from March to December 2020, before the Alpha, Beta and Delta variants emerged in the United States. Each well held more than 1.5 million PBMCs cultured in IMDM containing approximately 5.3% human AB serum and around 10 IU/ml IL-2, with about 9.4 ug/ml peptide pools added. Half of the culture medium was replaced with fresh IL-2-containing medium on days 3 and 7. After approximately eleven days of culture, CD4+ T cells were isolated by negative selection using the EasySep CD4+ T cell isolation kit. Ficoll-Paque Plus gradient centrifugation was used to isolate PBMCs from whole blood, and the isolated PBMCs were then either used fresh or cryopreserved at -140C. In general, triplicate wells were set up for every culture condition.

The CDR3, from cysteine to phenylalanine, totals 18 residues. The read is trimmed to its CDR3 DNA, 54 bases read in frame from base 1. A distance of 18 bases separates the germline ends of V and J, which lose 0 bases and 1 base respectively. CDR1 and CDR2, looked up from the germline V gene, are MNHEY and SVGAGI. The V and J genes are TRBV6-5 and TRBJ1-1; 6 matching bases give a weak D call of TRBD1. This TCR came from a human donor who had recovered from COVID-19. Sequenced material: CD4+ T cells from blood, cultured in vitro. The CDR3 region has the sequence CASSYSTVTRGPNTEAFF. Read as DNA, the sequence is TGTGCCAGCAGTTACTCGACTGTAACCAGGGGCCCGAACACTGAAGCTTTCTTT.